This T cell receptor beta chain was profiled in a study of chemoradiotherapy in HPV16-positive cancers. As for the study in general: Functional T-cell assays on two HPV16-positive patients' cells defined candidate HPV-specific clones and common TCR motifs.

The germline V gene encodes CDR1 SGHDN and CDR2 FVKESK. With 4 bases removed from V and 10 bases from J, the gap between germline ends came to 11 bases. CDR3 length: 13 residues. The assay was immunoSEQ multiplex PCR, and TCRdb's table has in-frame clones only and misses some. The sample carries about 21,000 clones, 86% recorded once. J is TRBJ1-6 and V is TRBV14; a weak D match, TRBD1 (5 bases). This sample comprised blood, obtained from a patient who underwent chemoradiotherapy. This sequence originates from a human donor with HPV-associated anogenital cancer. The CDR3, as DNA: TGTGCCAGCAGCCCCCCAGGGTTATCACCCCTCCACTTT. Protein product: CASSPPGLSPLHF.